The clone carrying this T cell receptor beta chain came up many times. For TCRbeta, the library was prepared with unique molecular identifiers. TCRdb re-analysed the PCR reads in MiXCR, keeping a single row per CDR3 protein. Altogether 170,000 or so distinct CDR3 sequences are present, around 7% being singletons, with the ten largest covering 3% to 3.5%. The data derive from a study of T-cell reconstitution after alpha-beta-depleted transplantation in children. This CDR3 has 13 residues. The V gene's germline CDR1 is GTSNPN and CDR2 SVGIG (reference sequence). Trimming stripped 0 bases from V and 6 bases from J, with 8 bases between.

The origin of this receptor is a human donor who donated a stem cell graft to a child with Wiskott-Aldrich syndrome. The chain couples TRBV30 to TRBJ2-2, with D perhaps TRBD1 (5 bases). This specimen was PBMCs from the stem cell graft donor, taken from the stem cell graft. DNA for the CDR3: TGTGCCTGGAGTGTACCAGGGCCCGGGGAGCTGTTTTTT. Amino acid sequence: CAWSVPGPGELFF.